This is a list of T cell receptor beta chains from one sample in a study of blood T cell repertoires in COVID-19. Clones were sequenced by immunoSEQ multiplex PCR, and TCRdb holds only the in-frame ones, with some missing. The profile shows around 300,000 clones, 88% of them singletons. The sequenced material came from PBMCs or T cells enriched from blood (not recorded which). These receptors were obtained from a woman aged 55-70 years in a cohort exposed to, infected with or recovered from COVID-19 (not recorded which). Each CDR3 is given with its conserved first and last residue. A D gene is named only where the DNA matches it firmly. Clone sizes are given selectively: once, few, many, or a class where the clone is expanded.

D	size	J	V	DNA	CDR3
TRBD1	NA	TRBJ1-5	TRBV18	TGTGCCAGCTCACCAGACAGGGGTATCAATCAGCCCCAGCATTTT	CASSPDRGINQPQHF
NA	few	TRBJ1-2	TRBV3-1/TRBV3-2	TGTGCCAGCAGCCAATTTCGGCAGGATGGCTACACCTTC	CASSQFRQDGYTF
NA	NA	TRBJ1-1	TRBV20-1	TGCAGTGCGATCGGCCCAGGCGAAGCTTTCTTT	CSAIGPGEAFF
NA	NA	TRBJ1-1	TRBV3-1/TRBV3-2	TGTGCCAGCAGCCTCGGGGAGGTCACTGAAGCTTTCTTT	CASSLGEVTEAFF
TRBD1	NA	TRBJ1-1	TRBV28	TGTGCCAGCAGTCTCCCGGGGACAGGGAGGACTGAAGCTTTCTTT	CASSLPGTGRTEAFF
NA	NA	TRBJ2-3	TRBV6-5	TGTGCCAGCAGTTACGGGGACTTTAGCACAGATACGCAGTATTTT	CASSYGDFSTDTQYF
TRBD1	NA	TRBJ2-4	TRBV4-3	TGCGCCAGCAGCCAAGGGAGCCTGACAGGGGACATTCAGTACTTC	CASSQGSLTGDIQYF
NA	NA	TRBJ2-2	TRBV4-2	TGTGCCAGCAGCAAAGTTACAGGGTTTACGGTCTATTCCGTAGACACCGGGGAGCTGTTTTTT	CASSKVTGFTVYSVDTGELFF
TRBD1	few	TRBJ2-1	TRBV6-5	TGTGCCAGCAGTTCAGCGGACAGGGGAAGGGGTGAGCAGTTCTTC	CASSSADRGRGEQFF
TRBD2	NA	TRBJ2-5	TRBV7-2	TGTGCCAGCAGCTTAATGTCGGGACTAGCGGGAGGGCCCACAGAGACCCAGTACTTC	CASSLMSGLAGGPTETQYF
NA	NA	TRBJ1-6	TRBV5-4	TGTGCCAGCAGCTTGGAGCAGGGGTCCCCCCTCCACTTT	CASSLEQGSPLHF
TRBD2	NA	TRBJ2-5	TRBV5-1	TGCGCCAGCAAGAAGGGCGGTAGCGGGAGAGTTTTACAAGAGACCCAGTACTTC	CASKKGGSGRVLQETQYF
TRBD1	NA	TRBJ1-2	TRBV30	TGTGCCTGGAGTGTCAAGGACAGGCAGGGCTACACCTTC	CAWSVKDRQGYTF
TRBD1	NA	TRBJ2-7	TRBV29-1	TGCAGCGTTGAAACCCGGACAGGTCGGGGCTACGAGCAGTACTTC	CSVETRTGRGYEQYF
TRBD1	few	TRBJ2-5	TRBV7-9	TGTGCCAGCAGCTTATCAACAGGGGGGCAAGAGACCCAGTACTTC	CASSLSTGGQETQYF
TRBD1	NA	TRBJ2-5	TRBV6-5	TGTGCCAGCAGTAAACAGGGGGCGGAAACCGGGACCCAGTACTTC	CASSKQGAETGTQYF
TRBD2	once	TRBJ2-7	TRBV13	TGTGCCAGCAGCACCCTAGGGGCGGGAGGTAGCTACGAGCAGTACTTC	CASSTLGAGGSYEQYF
TRBD1	NA	TRBJ1-5	TRBV19	TGTGCCAGTAGGCTAACCGGGACAGGCAATCAGCCCCAGCATTTT	CASRLTGTGNQPQHF
TRBD1	NA	TRBJ1-6	TRBV5-5	TGTGCCAGCAGCTTCAGGGGGCCTAGCTCCTATAATTCACCCCTCCACTTT	CASSFRGPSSYNSPLHF
NA	NA	TRBJ1-5	TRBV23-1	TGCGCCAGCAGTCAAGGGCGAGGGCCGGGACAGCCCCAGCATTTT	CASSQGRGPGQPQHF
TRBD2	NA	TRBJ2-7	TRBV3-1/TRBV3-2	TGTGCCAGCAGCCTTCGACTAGCGGGAAGGGGTGCCTACGAGCAGTACTTC	CASSLRLAGRGAYEQYF
TRBD2	NA	TRBJ2-7	TRBV5-6	TGTGCCAGCAGCTTGGAGCGGGAAGGGCCGCAGTACTTC	CASSLEREGPQYF
TRBD1	NA	TRBJ1-2	TRBV5-6	TGTGCCAGCAGCCTTAACAGGGGGCCTGGCTACACCTTC	CASSLNRGPGYTF
TRBD1	NA	TRBJ2-3	TRBV10-3	TGTGCCATCAGTGGACAGGGTGGGGATACGCAGTATTTT	CAISGQGGDTQYF
TRBD1	NA	TRBJ1-2	TRBV5-6	TGTGCCAGCAGCCCGGACAGGAGGTTCGGCTATGGCTACACCTTC	CASSPDRRFGYGYTF
TRBD1	NA	TRBJ2-2	TRBV28	TGTGCCAGCAGACGGACAGGGGGCCGAACCGGGGAGCTGTTTTTT	CASRRTGGRTGELFF
NA	NA	TRBJ1-4	TRBV2	TGTGCCAGCAGTGAGCGTAGGGGAGGGGAAAAACTGTTTTTT	CASSERRGGEKLFF
TRBD1	NA	TRBJ2-5	TRBV11-2	TGTGCCAGCAACCAACGGGACAGACAAGAGACCCAGTACTTC	CASNQRDRQETQYF
NA	NA	TRBJ2-1	TRBV18	TGTGCCAGCTCAACCCGTCGGAGCAATGAGCAGTTCTTC	CASSTRRSNEQFF
TRBD1	NA	TRBJ1-1	TRBV28	TGTGCCAGCACTGGACAGGGCGGGGAAGCTTTCTTT	CASTGQGGEAFF
TRBD2	NA	TRBJ2-1	TRBV7-8	TGTGCCAGCAGCTCAGCGGAGGGGAATTTAGCGGGAGGGTACTACAATGAGCAGTTCTTC	CASSSAEGNLAGGYYNEQFF
TRBD1	NA	TRBJ1-1	TRBV5-4	TGTGCCAGCAGCTCGACAGGGGGGACTGAAGCTTTCTTT	CASSSTGGTEAFF
TRBD1	NA	TRBJ2-6	TRBV19	TGTGCCAGTACCCGACAGGGAGAAAGCTCTGGGGCCAACGTCCTGACTTTC	CASTRQGESSGANVLTF
NA	few	TRBJ2-7	TRBV30	TGTGCCTGGAGTCAGACCTACGAGCAGTACTTC	CAWSQTYEQYF